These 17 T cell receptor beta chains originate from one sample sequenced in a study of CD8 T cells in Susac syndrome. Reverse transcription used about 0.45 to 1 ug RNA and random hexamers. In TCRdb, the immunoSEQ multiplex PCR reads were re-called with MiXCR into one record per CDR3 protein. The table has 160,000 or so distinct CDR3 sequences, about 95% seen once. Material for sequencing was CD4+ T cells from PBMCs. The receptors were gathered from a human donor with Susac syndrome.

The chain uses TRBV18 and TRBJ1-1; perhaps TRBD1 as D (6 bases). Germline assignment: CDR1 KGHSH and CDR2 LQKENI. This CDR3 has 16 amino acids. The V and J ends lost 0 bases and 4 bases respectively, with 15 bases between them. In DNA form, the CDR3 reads TGTGCCAGCTCACCACCGCCGGGACACATAGGCACTGAAGCTTTCTTT. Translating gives CASSPPPGHIGTEAFF.

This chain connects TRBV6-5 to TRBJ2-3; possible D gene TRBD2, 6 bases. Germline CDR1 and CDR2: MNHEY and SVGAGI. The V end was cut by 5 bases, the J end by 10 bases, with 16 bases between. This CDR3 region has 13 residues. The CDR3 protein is CASSNAGPGAQYF. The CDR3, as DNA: TGTGCCAGCAGTAACGCGGGGCCGGGGGCGCAGTATTTT.

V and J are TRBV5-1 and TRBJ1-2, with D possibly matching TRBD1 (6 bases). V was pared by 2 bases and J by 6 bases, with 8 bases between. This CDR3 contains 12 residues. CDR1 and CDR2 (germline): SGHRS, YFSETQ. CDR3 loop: CASSFSGDGYTF. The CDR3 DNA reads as TGCGCCAGCAGCTTTTCAGGGGATGGCTACACCTTC.

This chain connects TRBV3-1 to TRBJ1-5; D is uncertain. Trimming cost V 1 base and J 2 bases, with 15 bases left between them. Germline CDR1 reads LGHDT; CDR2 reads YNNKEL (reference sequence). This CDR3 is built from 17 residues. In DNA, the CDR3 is TGTGCCAGCAGCCAAGTAGGTCGGGGTTTGGGCAATCAGCCCCAGCATTTT. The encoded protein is CASSQVGRGLGNQPQHF. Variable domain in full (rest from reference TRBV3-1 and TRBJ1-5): DTAVSQTPKYLVTQMGNDKSIKCEQNLGHDTMYWYKQDSKKFLKIMFSYNNKELIINETVPNRFSPKSPDKAHLNLHINSLELGDSAVYFCASSQVGRGLGNQPQHFGDGTRLSIL.

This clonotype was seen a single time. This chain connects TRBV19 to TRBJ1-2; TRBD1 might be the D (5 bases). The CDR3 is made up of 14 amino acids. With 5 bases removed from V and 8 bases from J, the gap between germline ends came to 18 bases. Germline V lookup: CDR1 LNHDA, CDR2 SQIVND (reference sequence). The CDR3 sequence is CASSAGTAGRGYTF. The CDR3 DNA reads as TGTGCCAGTAGTGCCGGGACGGCTGGTCGGGGCTACACCTTC.

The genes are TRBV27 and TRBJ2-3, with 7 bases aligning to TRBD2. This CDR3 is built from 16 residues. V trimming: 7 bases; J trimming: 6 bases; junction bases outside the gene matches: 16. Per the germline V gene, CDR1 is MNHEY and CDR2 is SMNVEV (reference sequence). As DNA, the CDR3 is TGTGCCAGCACCCTGTCTCCGGGACTATCGCATGATACGCAGTATTTT. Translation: CASTLSPGLSHDTQYF.

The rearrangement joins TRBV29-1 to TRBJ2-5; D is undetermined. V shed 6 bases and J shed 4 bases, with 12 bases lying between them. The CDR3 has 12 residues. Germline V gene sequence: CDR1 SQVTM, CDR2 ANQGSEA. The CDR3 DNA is TGCAGCGTCGGACCCAAGCCAGAGACCCAGTACTTC. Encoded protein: CSVGPKPETQYF.

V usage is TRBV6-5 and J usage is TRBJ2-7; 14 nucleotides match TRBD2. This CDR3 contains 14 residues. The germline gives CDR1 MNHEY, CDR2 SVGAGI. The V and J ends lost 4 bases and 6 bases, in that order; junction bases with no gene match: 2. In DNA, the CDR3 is TGTGCCAGCAGTTCCGGGACTAGCGGGGGCGAGCAGTACTTC. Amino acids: CASSSGTSGGEQYF.

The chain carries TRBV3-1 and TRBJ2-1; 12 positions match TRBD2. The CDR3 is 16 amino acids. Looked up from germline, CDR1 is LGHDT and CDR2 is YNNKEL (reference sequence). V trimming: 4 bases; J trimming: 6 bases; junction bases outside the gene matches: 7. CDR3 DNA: TGTGCCAGCAGCCGAGGGGGGACTAGCGGGCTCAATGAGCAGTTCTTC. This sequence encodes CASSRGGTSGLNEQFF.

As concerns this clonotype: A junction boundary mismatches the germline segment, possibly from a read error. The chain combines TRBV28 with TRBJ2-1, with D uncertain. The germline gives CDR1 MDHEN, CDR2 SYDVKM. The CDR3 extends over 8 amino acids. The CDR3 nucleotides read TGTGCCACCAGTGAGCAGTTCTTC. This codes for CATSEQFF.

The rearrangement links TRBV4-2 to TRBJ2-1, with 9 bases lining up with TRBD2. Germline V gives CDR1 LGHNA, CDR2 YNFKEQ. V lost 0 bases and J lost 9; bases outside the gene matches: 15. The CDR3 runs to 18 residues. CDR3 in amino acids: CASSQDMSMGLAGGEQFF. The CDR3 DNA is TGTGCCAGCAGCCAAGATATGTCAATGGGACTAGCTGGTGGTGAGCAGTTCTTC.

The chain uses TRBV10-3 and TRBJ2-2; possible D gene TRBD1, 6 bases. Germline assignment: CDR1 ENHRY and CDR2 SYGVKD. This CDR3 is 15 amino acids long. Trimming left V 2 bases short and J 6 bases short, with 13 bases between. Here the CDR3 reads CAISESTGIAGELFF. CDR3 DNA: TGTGCCATCAGTGAGAGTACAGGGATCGCCGGGGAGCTGTTTTTT.

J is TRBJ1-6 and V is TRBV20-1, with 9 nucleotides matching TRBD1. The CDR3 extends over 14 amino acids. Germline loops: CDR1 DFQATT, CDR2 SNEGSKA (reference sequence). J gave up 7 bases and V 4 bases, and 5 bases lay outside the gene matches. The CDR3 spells CSAKPGQGNSPLHF. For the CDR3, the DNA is TGCAGTGCTAAGCCTGGACAGGGGAATTCACCCCTCCACTTT.

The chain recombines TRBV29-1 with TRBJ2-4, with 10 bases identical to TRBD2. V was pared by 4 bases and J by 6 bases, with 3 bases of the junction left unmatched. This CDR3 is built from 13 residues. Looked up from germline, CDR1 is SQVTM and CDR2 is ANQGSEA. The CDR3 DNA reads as TGCAGCGTTGTAGCGGGGGGTGGAAACATTCAGTACTTC. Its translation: CSVVAGGGNIQYF.

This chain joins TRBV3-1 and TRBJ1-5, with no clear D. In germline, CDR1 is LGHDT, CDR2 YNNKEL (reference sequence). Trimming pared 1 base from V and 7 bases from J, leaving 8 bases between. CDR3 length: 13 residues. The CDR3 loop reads CASSQGSWQPQHF. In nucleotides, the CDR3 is TGTGCCAGCAGCCAAGGGTCGTGGCAGCCCCAGCATTTT.

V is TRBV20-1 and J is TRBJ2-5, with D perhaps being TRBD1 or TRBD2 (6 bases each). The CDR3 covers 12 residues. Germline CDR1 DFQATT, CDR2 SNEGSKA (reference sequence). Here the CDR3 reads CSGTGAGETQYF. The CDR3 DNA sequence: TGCAGCGGGACGGGGGCCGGGGAGACCCAGTACTTC.

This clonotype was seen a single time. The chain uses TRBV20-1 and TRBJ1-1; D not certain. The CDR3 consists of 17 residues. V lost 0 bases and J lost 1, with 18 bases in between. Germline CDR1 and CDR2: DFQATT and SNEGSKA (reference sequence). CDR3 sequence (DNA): TGCAGTGCTAGAGATAGGGCGAACAGCCGGGGGAACACTGAAGCTTTCTTT. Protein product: CSARDRANSRGNTEAFF.